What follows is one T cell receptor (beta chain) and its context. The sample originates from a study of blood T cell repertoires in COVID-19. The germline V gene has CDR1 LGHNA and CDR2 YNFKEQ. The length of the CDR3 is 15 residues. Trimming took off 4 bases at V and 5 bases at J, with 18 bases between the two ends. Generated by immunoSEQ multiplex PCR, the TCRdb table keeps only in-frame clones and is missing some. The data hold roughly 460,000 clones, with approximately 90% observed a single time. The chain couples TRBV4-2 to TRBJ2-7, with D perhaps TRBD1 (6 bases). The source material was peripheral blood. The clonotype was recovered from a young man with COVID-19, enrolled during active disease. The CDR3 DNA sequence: TGTGCCAGCAGCCCGTTGAATGAACAGGGAGACGAGCAGTACTTC. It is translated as CASSPLNEQGDEQYF.